This T cell receptor beta chain was observed in a study of T cells in Graves' hyperthyroidism and ophthalmopathy. Study conclusions and caveats: Blood also contained most expanded thyroid clonotypes above 0.001.

Hyperthyroidism in the patients, aged 18 to 65, was newly diagnosed and under 2 months in duration. Uncontrolled infection, other autoimmune disease, pregnancy or lactation disqualified patients from enrolment. PBMCs came from roughly 10 ml fresh peripheral blood. TCR beta CDR3 region amplification was performed from RNA transcripts. With the HTBI primer set, the TCR CDR3 went through a first round of RT-PCR. MiXCR, applied by TCRdb to the multiplex PCR reads, yields one record per CDR3 protein. The sample lists under 300,000 distinct CDR3 sequences, 13% occurring once. From germline, CDR1 is ENHRY and CDR2 SYGVKD. The CDR3 extends over 17 amino acids. Trimming shortened V by 2 bases and J by 2 bases, and 16 bases separated the two germline ends. In its sample, this clonotype was seen once. What it binds is not known.

Sequenced material: blood. The receptor was isolated from a woman aged 30 to 39 with Graves' hyperthyroidism that later progressed to Graves' ophthalmopathy. V is TRBV10-3 and J is TRBJ2-1; D not certain. This chain's CDR3 is CAISEPGRPPAYNEQFF. CDR3 bases: TGTGCCATCAGTGAGCCCGGACGGCCTCCTGCCTACAATGAGCAGTTCTTC.